This T cell receptor (beta chain) was profiled in a study of T cells in localized non-small cell lung cancer. Study-wide results and caveats: Sequence data derive from only one tumor region, so heterogeneity remains possible. A median about 56 of the top 100 tumor clones appeared in adjacent lung. With higher T cell density in blood came longer overall survival. The highest T cell clonality was in uninvolved adjacent lung, above tumor.

A remark on this clone: Its antigen is undetermined.

Sequencing was performed with immunoSEQ multiplex PCR; in TCRdb, only in-frame clones are kept and a portion is missing. The table lists approximately 60,000 clones, 75% to 90% of them singletons. The sequence came from a woman between 40 and 69 years old with stage I lung adenocarcinoma. The input for sequencing was peripheral blood, taken before any cancer treatment.

For the CDR3, the DNA is TGTGCCAGCAGCTTATTGCGGGCGGGGGGGCGCACAGATACGCAGTATTTT. Translating gives CASSLLRAGGRTDTQYF. The V gene is TRBV7-2, the J gene TRBJ2-3, with 9 positions matching TRBD2. V lost 2 bases and J lost 1; bases outside the gene matches: 7. Germline CDR1 SGHTA, CDR2 FQGNSA. This CDR3 is 17 amino acids long.